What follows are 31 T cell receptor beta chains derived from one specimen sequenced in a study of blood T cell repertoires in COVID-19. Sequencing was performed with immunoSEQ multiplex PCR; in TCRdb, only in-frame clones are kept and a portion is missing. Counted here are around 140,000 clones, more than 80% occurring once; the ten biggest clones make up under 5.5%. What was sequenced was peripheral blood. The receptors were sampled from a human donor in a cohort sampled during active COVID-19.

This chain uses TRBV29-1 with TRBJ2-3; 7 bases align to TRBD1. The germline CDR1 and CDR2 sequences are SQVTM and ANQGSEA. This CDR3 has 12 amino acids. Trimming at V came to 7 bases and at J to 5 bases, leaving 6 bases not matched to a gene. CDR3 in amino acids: CSGRGPGDTQYF. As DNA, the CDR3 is TGCAGCGGTAGGGGGCCGGGAGATACGCAGTATTTT.

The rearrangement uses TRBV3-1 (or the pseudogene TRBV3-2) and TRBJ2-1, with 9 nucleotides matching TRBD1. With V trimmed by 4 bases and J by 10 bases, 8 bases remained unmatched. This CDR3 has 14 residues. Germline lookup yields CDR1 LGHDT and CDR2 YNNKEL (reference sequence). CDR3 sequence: CASSPGTGGGEQFF. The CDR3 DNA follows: TGTGCCAGCAGCCCCGGAACAGGGGGCGGGGAGCAGTTCTTC.

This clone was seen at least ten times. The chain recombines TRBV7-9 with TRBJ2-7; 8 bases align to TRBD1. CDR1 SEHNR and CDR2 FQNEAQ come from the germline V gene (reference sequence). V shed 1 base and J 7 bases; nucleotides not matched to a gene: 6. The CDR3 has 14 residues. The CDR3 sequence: CASSLGSTGEEQYF. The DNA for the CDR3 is TGTGCCAGCAGCTTAGGATCGACAGGGGAAGAGCAGTACTTC. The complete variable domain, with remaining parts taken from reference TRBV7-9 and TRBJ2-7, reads DTGVSQNPRHKITKRGQNVTFRCDPISEHNRLYWYRQTLGQGPEFLTYFQNEAQLEKSRLLSDRFSAERPKGSFSTLEIQRTEQGDSAMYLCASSLGSTGEEQYFGPGTRLTVT.

The CDR3: CATSTGTGGTDTQYF. The CDR3 DNA is TGTGCCACCAGCACCGGGACAGGGGGTACAGATACGCAGTATTTT. The chain joins TRBV24-1 to TRBJ2-3; TRBD1 matches 11 bases. V lost 7 bases, J lost 3 bases, and 5 bases stayed unmatched. CDR1 and CDR2 from the germline V gene are KGHDR and SFDVKD. The CDR3 is 15 amino acids.

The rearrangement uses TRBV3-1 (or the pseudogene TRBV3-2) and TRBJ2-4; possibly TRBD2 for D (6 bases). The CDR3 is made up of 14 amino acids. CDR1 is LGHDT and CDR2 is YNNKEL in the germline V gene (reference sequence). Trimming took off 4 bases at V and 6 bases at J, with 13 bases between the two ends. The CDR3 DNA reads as TGTGCCAGCAGCCCGAGGACCGGGGGAAACATTCAGTACTTC. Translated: CASSPRTGGNIQYF.

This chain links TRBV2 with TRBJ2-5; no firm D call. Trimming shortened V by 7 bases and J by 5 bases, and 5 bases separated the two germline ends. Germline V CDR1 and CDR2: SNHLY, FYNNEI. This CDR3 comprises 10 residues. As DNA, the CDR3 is TGTGCCAGCACCCTGGAGACCCAGTACTTC. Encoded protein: CASTLETQYF.

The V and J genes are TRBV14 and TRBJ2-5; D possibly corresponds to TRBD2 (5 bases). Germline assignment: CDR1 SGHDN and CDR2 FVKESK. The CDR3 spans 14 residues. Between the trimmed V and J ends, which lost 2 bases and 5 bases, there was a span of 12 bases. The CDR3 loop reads CASSQLRGRETQYF. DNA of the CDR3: TGTGCCAGCAGCCAACTTCGGGGTCGGGAGACCCAGTACTTC.

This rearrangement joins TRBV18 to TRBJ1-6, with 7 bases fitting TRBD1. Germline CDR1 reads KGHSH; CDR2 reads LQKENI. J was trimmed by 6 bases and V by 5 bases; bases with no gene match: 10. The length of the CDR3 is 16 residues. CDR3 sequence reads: CASSYQPGQPNSPLHF. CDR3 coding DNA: TGTGCCAGCTCATATCAACCGGGACAGCCTAATTCACCCCTCCACTTT.

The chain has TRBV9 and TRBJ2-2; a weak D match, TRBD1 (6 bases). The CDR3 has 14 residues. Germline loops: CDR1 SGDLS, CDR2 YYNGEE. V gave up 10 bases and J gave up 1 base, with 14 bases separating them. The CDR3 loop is CASQGRKNTGELFF. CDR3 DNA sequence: TGTGCCTCCCAGGGGAGAAAGAACACCGGGGAGCTGTTTTTT.

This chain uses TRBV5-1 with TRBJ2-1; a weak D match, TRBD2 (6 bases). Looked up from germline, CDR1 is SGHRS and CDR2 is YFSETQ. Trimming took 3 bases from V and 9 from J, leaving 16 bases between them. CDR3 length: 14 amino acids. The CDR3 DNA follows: TGCGCCAGCAGCTCTACCCCGGGAGCCCTTGAGCAGTTCTTC. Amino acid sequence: CASSSTPGALEQFF.

The CDR3 loop is CASSIQGYGYGYTF. DNA for the CDR3: TGTGCCAGCAGCATTCAGGGTTATGGCTATGGCTACACCTTC. The J gene is TRBJ1-2, the V gene TRBV2; possible D gene TRBD1, 5 bases. The CDR3 is 14 residues long. V lost 6 bases, J lost 4 bases, and 15 bases lay in between. In germline, CDR1 is SNHLY, CDR2 FYNNEI. Complete variable domain (other parts from reference TRBV2 and TRBJ1-2): EPEVTQTPSHQVTQMGQEVILRCVPISNHLYFYWYRQILGQKVEFLVSFYNNEISEKSEIFDDQFSVERPDGSNFTLKIRSTKLEDSAMYFCASSIQGYGYGYTFGSGTRLTVV.

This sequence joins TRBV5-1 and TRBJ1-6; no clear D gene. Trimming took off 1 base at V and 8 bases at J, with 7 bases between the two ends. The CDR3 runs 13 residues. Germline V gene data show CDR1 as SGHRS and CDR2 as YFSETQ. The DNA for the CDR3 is TGCGCCAGCAGCTTGACGCAGGATTCACCCCTCCACTTT. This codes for CASSLTQDSPLHF. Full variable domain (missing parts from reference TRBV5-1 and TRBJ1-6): KAGVTQTPRYLIKTRGQQVTLSCSPISGHRSVSWYQQTPGQGLQFLFEYFSETQRNKGNFPGRFSGRQFSNSRSEMNVSTLELGDSALYLCASSLTQDSPLHFGNGTRLTVT.

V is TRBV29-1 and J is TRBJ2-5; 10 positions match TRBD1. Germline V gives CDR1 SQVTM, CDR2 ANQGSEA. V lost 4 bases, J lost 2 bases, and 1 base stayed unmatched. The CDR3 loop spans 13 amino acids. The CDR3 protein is CSVVGQGQETQYF. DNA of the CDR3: TGCAGCGTTGTGGGACAGGGGCAAGAGACCCAGTACTTC.

CDR3 sequence reads: CASSLGLGTDTQYF. DNA for the CDR3: TGCGCCAGCAGCCTCGGACTCGGCACAGATACGCAGTATTTT. The chain recombines TRBV5-1 with TRBJ2-3; maybe TRBD2 (5 bases). Germline V gene lookup returns CDR1 SGHRS and CDR2 YFSETQ. With 4 bases removed from V and 1 base from J, the gap between germline ends came to 10 bases. CDR3 length: 14 amino acids.

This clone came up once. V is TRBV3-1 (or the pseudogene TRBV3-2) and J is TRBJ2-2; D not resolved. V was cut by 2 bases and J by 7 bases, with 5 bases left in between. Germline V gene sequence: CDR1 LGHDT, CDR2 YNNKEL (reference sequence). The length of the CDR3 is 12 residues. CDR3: CASSQFIGELFF. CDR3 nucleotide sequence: TGTGCCAGCAGCCAATTCATCGGGGAGCTGTTTTTT.

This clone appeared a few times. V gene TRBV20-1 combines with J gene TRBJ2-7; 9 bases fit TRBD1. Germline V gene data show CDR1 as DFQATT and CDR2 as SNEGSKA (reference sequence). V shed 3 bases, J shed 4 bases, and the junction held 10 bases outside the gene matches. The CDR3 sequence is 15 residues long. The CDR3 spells CSASARDRVRYEQYF. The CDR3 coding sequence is TGCAGTGCTAGTGCCCGGGACAGGGTAAGGTACGAGCAGTACTTC.

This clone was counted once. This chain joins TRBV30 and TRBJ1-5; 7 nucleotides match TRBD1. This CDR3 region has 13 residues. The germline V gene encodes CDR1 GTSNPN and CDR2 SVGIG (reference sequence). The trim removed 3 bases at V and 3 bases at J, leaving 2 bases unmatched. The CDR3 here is CAWSGQDNQPQHF. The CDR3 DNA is TGTGCCTGGAGCGGACAGGACAATCAGCCCCAGCATTTT.

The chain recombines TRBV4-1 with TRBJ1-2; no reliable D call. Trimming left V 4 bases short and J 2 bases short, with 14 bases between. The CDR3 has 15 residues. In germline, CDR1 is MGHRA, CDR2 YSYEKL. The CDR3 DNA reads TGCGCCAGCAGCCCGGAGGAGCGTACCAACTATGGCTACACCTTC. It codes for CASSPEERTNYGYTF.

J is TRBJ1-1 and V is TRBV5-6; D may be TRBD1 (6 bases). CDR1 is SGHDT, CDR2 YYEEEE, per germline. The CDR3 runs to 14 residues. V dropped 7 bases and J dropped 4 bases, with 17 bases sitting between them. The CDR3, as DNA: TGTGCCAGCGGCGTCGGGGGGCAGGCCACTGAAGCTTTCTTT. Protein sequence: CASGVGGQATEAFF.

The CDR3 sequence is CASSVGLNGKLFF. For the CDR3, the DNA is TGTGCCAGCAGCGTAGGACTTAACGGAAAACTGTTTTTT. The chain joins TRBV9 to TRBJ1-4, with D hard to call. The CDR3 sequence is 13 residues long. Trimming stripped 0 bases from V and 10 bases from J, with 10 bases between. CDR1 and CDR2 from the germline V gene are SGDLS and YYNGEE.

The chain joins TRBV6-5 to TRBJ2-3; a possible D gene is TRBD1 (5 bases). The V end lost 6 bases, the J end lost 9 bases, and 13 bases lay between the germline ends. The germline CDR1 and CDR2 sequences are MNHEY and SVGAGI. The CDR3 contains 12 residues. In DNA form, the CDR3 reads TGTGCCAGCAGCGCTACAGGCAACACGCAGTATTTT. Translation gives CASSATGNTQYF.

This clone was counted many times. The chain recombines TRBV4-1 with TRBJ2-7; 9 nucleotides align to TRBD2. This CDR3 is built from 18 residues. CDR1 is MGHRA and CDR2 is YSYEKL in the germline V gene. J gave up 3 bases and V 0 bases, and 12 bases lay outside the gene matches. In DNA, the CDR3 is TGCGCCAGCAGCCAAGAAAGGCCTAGCGGGGATTTATTCTACGAGCAGTACTTC. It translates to CASSQERPSGDLFYEQYF.

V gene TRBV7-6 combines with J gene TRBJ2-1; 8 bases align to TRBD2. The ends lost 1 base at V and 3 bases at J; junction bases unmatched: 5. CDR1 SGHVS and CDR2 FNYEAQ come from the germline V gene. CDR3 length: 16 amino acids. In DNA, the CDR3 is TGTGCCAGCAGCTTAGAACGGGGGGGTTACTACAATGAGCAGTTCTTC. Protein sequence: CASSLERGGYYNEQFF.

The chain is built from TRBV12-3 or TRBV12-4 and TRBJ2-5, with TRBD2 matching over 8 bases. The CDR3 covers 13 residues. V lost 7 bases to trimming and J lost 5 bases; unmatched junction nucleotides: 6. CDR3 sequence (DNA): TGTGCCAGCAAGGGACTAGGGGTGGAGACCCAGTACTTC. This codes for CASKGLGVETQYF.

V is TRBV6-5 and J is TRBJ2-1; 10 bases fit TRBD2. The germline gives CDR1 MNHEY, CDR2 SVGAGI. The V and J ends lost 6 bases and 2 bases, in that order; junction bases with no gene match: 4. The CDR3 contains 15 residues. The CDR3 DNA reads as TGTGCCAGCAGGATTAGCGGGAGGCCCTACAATGAGCAGTTCTTC. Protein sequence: CASRISGRPYNEQFF.

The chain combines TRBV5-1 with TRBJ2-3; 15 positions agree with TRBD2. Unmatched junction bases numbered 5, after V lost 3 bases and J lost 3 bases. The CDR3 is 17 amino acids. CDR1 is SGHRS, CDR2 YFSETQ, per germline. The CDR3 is CASSWGLAGGRTDTQYF. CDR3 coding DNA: TGCGCCAGCAGCTGGGGACTAGCGGGGGGCAGGACAGATACGCAGTATTTT.

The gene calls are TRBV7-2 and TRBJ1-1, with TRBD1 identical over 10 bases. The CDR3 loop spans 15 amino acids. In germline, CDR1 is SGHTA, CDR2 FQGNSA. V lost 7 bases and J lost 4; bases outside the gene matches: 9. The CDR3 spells CASNDRGHISTEAFF. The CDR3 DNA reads TGTGCCAGCAACGACAGGGGGCATATTAGCACTGAAGCTTTCTTT.

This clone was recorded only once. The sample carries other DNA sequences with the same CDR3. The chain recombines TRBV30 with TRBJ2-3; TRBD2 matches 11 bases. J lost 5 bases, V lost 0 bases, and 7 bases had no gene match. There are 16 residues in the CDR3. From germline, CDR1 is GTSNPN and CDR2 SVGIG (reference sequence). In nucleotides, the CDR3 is TGTGCCTGGAGTGTAGGGCTAGCGGGAGGAGGAGATACGCAGTATTTT. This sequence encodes CAWSVGLAGGGDTQYF.

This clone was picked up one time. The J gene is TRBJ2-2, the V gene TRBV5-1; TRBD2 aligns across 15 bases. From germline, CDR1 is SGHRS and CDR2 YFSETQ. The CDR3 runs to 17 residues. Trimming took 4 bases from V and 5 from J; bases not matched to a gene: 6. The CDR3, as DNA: TGCGCCAGCAGCCGGGGACTAGCGGGAGGTTCGACCGGGGAGCTGTTTTTT. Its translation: CASSRGLAGGSTGELFF.

DNA of the CDR3: TGTGCCAGCAGCTCATCCGACAGGGCGGATACGCAGTATTTT. Protein sequence: CASSSSDRADTQYF. The chain couples TRBV5-4 to TRBJ2-3, with 7 bases fitting TRBD1. The CDR3 extends over 14 amino acids. The trim removed 3 bases at V and 6 bases at J, leaving 7 bases unmatched. CDR1 and CDR2 (germline): SGHNT, YYREEE (reference sequence).

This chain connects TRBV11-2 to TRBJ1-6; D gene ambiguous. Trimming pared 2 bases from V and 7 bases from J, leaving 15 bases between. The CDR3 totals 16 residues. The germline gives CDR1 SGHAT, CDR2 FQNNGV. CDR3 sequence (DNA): TGTGCCAGCAGCTTACAGGCGGACTATCGGAATTCACCCCTCCACTTT. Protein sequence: CASSLQADYRNSPLHF.